The T cell receptor (beta chain) described here comes from a study of CD4 and CD8 cells across lung adenocarcinoma regions (dated by TCRdb to the late 2010s). Background on the whole study: The study compared tumor centers with tumor margins to examine intratumor heterogeneity of the T cell receptor repertoire.

CDR1 MNHEY and CDR2 SMNVEV are derived from the germline V gene (reference sequence). Taken from cysteine to phenylalanine, the CDR3 has 15 residues. The retained sequence is limited to the CDR3, 45 bases, with the frame set at the first base. After removal of 4 bases from V and 5 bases from J, the junction retains 2 bases not matched to a gene. This clonotype was seen repeatedly, ten times or more. Its antigen specificity is not known. It has no much larger one-base neighbor in the sample; base qualities were not kept. Donors were patients with localized lung adenocarcinoma, a subtype of non-small cell lung cancer. Samples were obtained from the centers of localized lung adenocarcinomas. For TCR repertoire analysis, CD4+ T cells from tumor tissue were profiled separately from CD8+ T cells. The method behind the library was PCR. For sequencing, a HiSeq X Ten was employed. The raw public reads went through TCRdb reprocessing: fastp at Q25, MiXCR clone calling, in-frame beta chains kept. Each entry merges the rows of one CDR3 protein and shows their most common DNA and genes. Counted in this sample were approximately 13,000 distinct CDR3 sequences; roughly 47% of them appeared once. The ten largest account for 15% to 20% of the sample.

This TCR derives from a male donor with lung adenocarcinoma. The CD4 and CD8 labels of this study may be unreliable. The rearranged segments are TRBV27 and TRBJ2-1; 13 central nucleotides agree with TRBD2. Sequenced input: CD4+ T cells from the center of a lung tumor. Reading the label with the study, this specimen's cell subset or site is: tumor center region. Here is the DNA: TGTGCCAGCAGTTCGGGGACTAGCGGGAACAATGAGCAGTTCTTC. Translated, this gives CASSSGTSGNNEQFF.